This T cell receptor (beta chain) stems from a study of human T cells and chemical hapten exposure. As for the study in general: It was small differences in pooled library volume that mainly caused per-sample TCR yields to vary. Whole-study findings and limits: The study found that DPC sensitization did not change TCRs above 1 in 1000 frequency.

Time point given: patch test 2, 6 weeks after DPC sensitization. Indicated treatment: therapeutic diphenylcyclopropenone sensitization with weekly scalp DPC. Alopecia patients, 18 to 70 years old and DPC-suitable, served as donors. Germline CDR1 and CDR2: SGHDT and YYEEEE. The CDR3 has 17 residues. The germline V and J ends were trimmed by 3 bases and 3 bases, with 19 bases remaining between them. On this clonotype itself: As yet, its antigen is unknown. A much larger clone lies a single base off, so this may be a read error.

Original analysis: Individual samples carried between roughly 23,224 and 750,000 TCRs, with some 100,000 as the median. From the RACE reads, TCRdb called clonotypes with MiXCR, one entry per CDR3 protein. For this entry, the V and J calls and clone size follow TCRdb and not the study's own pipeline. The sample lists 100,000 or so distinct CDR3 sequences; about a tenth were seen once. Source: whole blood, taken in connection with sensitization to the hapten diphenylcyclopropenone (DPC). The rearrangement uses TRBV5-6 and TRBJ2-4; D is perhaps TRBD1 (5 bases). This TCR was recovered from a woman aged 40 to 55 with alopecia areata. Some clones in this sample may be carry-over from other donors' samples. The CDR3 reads CASSWGLFMGNKNIQYF. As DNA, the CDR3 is TGTGCCAGCAGCTGGGGCCTTTTTATGGGGAACAAAAACATTCAGTACTTC.